These 14 T cell receptor beta chains were all obtained from the same sample, sequenced in a study of T cell repertoires in cytomegalovirus infection. No antigen is known for these receptors. TCRdb analysed the reads with MiXCR anew, one entry per CDR3 protein. The sample consists of approximately 990,000 distinct CDR3 sequences, roughly 31% of them appearing once. The sequences come from cultured CD8+ T cells from PBMCs, collected from culture after CMV antigen stimulation. All receptors derive from a human donor in good health (CMV status not recorded). Some clones in this sample may be carry-over from other donors' samples.

This clonotype showed up just a few times. The chain has TRBV11-1 and TRBJ1-1; TRBD1 matches at 10 bases. The CDR3 loop spans 16 amino acids. Trimming took 6 bases from V and 0 from J; bases not matched to a gene: 7. The germline CDR1 and CDR2 sequences are SGHAT and FQDESV (reference sequence). This CDR3 is CASRYGQGGLNTEAFF. The CDR3 DNA sequence: TGTGCCAGCAGGTACGGACAGGGGGGCTTGAACACTGAAGCTTTCTTT.

This clonotype was seen more than once but under ten times. The chain couples TRBV6-5 to TRBJ2-7, with D perhaps TRBD1 or TRBD2 (5 bases each). The CDR3 totals 14 residues. Per germline, CDR1 MNHEY and CDR2 SVGAGI. V gave up 5 bases and J gave up 2 bases, with 13 bases separating them. CDR3 DNA: TGTGCCAGCAGTACGCCGGGGCTCCCCTACGAGCAGTACTTC. As protein: CASSTPGLPYEQYF.

The rearrangement uses TRBV10-3 and TRBJ2-1; 7 positions match TRBD2. The length of the CDR3 is 15 residues. After removal of 0 bases from V and 7 bases from J, the junction contained 6 bases not matched to a gene. Germline V gene data show CDR1 as ENHRY and CDR2 as SYGVKD. CDR3 in DNA: TGTGCCATCAGTGAGTCGACTAGCCGGGTAAATGAGCAGTTCTTC. This codes for CAISESTSRVNEQFF.

This clonotype was found many times. The gene calls are TRBV28 and TRBJ1-5; D is uncertain. The CDR3 is 14 residues long. The germline V gene encodes CDR1 MDHEN and CDR2 SYDVKM. The V and J ends lost 5 bases and 0 bases respectively, with 8 bases between them. The CDR3 DNA sequence: TGTGCCAGCAGTAACGCGGATAGCAATCAGCCCCAGCATTTT. Its translation is CASSNADSNQPQHF.

This clonotype was seen at least ten times. The chain links TRBV7-8 to TRBJ2-7, with 10 bases lining up with TRBD1. There are 13 residues in the CDR3. CDR1 and CDR2 from the germline V gene are SGHVS and FQNEAQ. V was clipped by 8 bases and J by 0 bases; unmatched bases: 1. The CDR3 region is CASGDRGSYEQYV. The CDR3 DNA is TGTGCCAGCGGGGACAGGGGCTCCTACGAGCAGTACGTC.

This chain joins TRBV27 and TRBJ2-3; D is perhaps TRBD1 (5 bases). CDR3 length: 14 amino acids. V lost 1 base and J 6 bases, leaving 11 bases between the germline ends. Per the germline V gene, CDR1 is MNHEY and CDR2 is SMNVEV (reference sequence). CDR3 sequence reads: CASSLWAGLDTQYF. CDR3 nucleotide sequence: TGTGCCAGCAGTTTATGGGCAGGGTTGGATACGCAGTATTTT.

Ten or more counts support this clonotype. The chain recombines TRBV27 with TRBJ2-3; the D gene is possibly TRBD2 (6 bases). V was clipped by 5 bases and J by 4 bases, with 10 bases between them. The CDR3 covers 13 residues. CDR1 and CDR2 (germline): MNHEY, SMNVEV (reference sequence). CDR3 sequence: CASSLRGADTQYF. The CDR3 nucleotides read TGTGCCAGCAGTCTGCGCGGGGCAGATACGCAGTATTTT.

V is TRBV6-6 and J is TRBJ2-1; 11 bases match TRBD2. V shed 0 bases and J 7 bases; nucleotides not matched to a gene: 5. Per germline, CDR1 MNHNY and CDR2 SVGAGI (reference sequence). The CDR3 is 16 residues long. In DNA form, the CDR3 reads TGTGCCAGCAGTTACTCGAGGCTAGCGGGGGGTAATGAGCAGTTCTTC. It codes for CASSYSRLAGGNEQFF.

The chain uses TRBV20-1 and TRBJ2-7; D possibly uses TRBD1 or TRBD2 (5 bases each). Per germline, CDR1 DFQATT and CDR2 SNEGSKA (reference sequence). Deletions cut 0 bases from V and 0 bases from J, with 18 bases between. This CDR3 comprises 17 residues. The CDR3 loop reads CSARDVHDSGSSYEQYV. CDR3 sequence (DNA): TGCAGTGCTAGAGATGTTCATGACAGCGGAAGCTCCTACGAGCAGTACGTC.

Many counts were recorded for this clonotype. The rearrangement uses TRBV7-2 and TRBJ2-1; D ambiguous. The CDR3 extends over 14 amino acids. V was trimmed by 4 bases and J by 4 bases, leaving 11 bases between them. Germline CDR1 reads SGHTA; CDR2 reads FQGNSA. DNA for the CDR3: TGTGCCAGCAGCTCCCCGGACGCGTACAATGAGCAGTTCTTC. Its protein is CASSSPDAYNEQFF.

This clonotype occurred a few times. CDR3 coding DNA: TGCAGTGCTAGAGATACTAGCGGGGGGTACAATGAGCAGTTCTTC. Translating it yields CSARDTSGGYNEQFF. The chain combines TRBV20-1 with TRBJ2-1, with TRBD2 identical over 12 bases. The V segment lost 0 bases and the J segment 4 bases; nucleotides outside the gene matches: 1. The CDR3 length is 15 residues. Per germline, CDR1 DFQATT and CDR2 SNEGSKA (reference sequence).

This rearrangement joins TRBV14 to TRBJ1-1; D call uncertain. V lost 0 bases and J lost 5, with 7 bases in between. This CDR3 contains 13 residues. Germline V gene data show CDR1 as SGHDN and CDR2 as FVKESK. The CDR3 region is CASSQEMGTEAFF. DNA of the CDR3: TGTGCCAGCAGCCAAGAGATGGGGACTGAAGCTTTCTTT.

This clonotype was detected only a few times. This chain connects TRBV19 to TRBJ2-5, with 10 positions matching TRBD1. Trimming removed 2 bases from V and 3 bases from J; junction bases left unmatched: 6. Germline V gives CDR1 LNHDA, CDR2 SQIVND (reference sequence). The CDR3 has 16 residues. The CDR3 loop is CASSIPGTGAEETQYF. In DNA form, the CDR3 reads TGTGCCAGTAGTATACCCGGGACAGGGGCTGAAGAGACCCAGTACTTC.

The chain is built from TRBV20-1 and TRBJ1-2; 7 bases match TRBD1. CDR3 length: 15 amino acids. Germline CDR1 is DFQATT and CDR2 is SNEGSKA (reference sequence). V gave up 3 bases and J gave up 4 bases; unmatched junction bases: 11. The CDR3 loop reads CSARGERQGVYGYTF. The CDR3 DNA reads TGCAGTGCTAGGGGGGAACGGCAGGGGGTCTATGGCTACACCTTC.